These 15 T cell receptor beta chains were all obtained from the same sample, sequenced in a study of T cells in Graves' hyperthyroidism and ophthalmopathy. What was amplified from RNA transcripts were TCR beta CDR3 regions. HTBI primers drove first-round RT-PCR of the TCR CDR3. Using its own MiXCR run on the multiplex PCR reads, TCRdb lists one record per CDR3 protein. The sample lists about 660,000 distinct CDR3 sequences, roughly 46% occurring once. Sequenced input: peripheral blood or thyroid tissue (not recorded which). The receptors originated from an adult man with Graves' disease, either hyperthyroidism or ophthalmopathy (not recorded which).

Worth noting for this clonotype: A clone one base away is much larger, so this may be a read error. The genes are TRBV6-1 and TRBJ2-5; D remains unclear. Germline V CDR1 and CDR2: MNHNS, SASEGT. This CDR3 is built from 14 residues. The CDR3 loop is CATSEIGPQETQYF. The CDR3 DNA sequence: TGTGCCACCAGTGAAATAGGACCGCAAGAGACCCAGTACTTC.

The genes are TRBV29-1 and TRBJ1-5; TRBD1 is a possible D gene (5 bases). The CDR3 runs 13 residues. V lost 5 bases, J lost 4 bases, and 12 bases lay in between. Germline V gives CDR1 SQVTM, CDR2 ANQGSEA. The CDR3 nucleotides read TGCAGCGTTCAATCGGGGGGGAATCAGCCCCAGCATTTT. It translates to CSVQSGGNQPQHF.

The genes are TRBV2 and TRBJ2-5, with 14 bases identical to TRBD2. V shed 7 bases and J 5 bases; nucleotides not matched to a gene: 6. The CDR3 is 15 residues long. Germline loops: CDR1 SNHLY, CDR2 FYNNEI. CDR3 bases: TGTGCCAGCATCGGGACTAGCGGGAGATATGAGACCCAGTACTTC. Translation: CASIGTSGRYETQYF.

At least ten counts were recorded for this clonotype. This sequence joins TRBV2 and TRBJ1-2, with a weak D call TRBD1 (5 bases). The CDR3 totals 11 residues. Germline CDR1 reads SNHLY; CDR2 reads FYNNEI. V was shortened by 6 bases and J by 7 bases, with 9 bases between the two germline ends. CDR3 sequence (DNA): TGTGCCAGCAGCTTAAGGGGTGGCTACACCTTC. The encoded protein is CASSLRGGYTF.

CDR3 residues: CASSLGPINDGYTF. In nucleotides, the CDR3 is TGTGCCAGCAGCTTAGGACCGATCAATGATGGCTACACCTTC. The chain recombines TRBV11-1 with TRBJ1-2; D gene uncertain. This CDR3 comprises 14 residues. The germline V gene has CDR1 SGHAT and CDR2 FQDESV (reference sequence). Trimming stripped 1 base from V and 6 bases from J, with 12 bases between.

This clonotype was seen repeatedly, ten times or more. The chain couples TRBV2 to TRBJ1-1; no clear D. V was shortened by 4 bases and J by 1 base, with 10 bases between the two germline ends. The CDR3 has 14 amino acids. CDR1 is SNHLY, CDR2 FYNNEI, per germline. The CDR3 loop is CASSGSYGNTEAFF. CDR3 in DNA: TGTGCCAGCAGTGGTTCGTACGGGAACACTGAAGCTTTCTTT.

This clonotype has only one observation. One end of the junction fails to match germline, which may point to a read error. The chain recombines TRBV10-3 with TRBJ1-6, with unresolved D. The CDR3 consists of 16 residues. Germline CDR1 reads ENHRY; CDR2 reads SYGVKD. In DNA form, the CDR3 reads TGTGCCAGCAGTGTATTCGGGAGCTCCTATAATTCACCCCTCCACTTT. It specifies CASSVFGSSYNSPLHF.

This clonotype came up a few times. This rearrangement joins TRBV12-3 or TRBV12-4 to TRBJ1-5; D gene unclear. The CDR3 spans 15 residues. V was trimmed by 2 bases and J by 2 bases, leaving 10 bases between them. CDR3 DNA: TGTGCCAGCAGTTTAAGGCCTTCGGGCAATCAGCCCCAGCATTTT. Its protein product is CASSLRPSGNQPQHF.

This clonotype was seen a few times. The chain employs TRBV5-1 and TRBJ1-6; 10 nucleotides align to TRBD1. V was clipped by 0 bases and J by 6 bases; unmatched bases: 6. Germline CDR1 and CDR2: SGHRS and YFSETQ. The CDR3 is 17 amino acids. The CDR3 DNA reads TGCGCCAGCAGCTTGGTGGGACAGGGGCTAGGTAATTCACCCCTCCACTTT. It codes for CASSLVGQGLGNSPLHF.

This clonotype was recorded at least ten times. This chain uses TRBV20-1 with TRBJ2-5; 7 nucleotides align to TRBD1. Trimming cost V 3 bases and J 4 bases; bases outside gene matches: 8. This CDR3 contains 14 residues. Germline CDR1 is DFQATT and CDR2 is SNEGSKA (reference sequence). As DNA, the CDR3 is TGCAGTGCTAGTGACGACAGGGTAGGAGAGACCCAGTACTTC. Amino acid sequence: CSASDDRVGETQYF.

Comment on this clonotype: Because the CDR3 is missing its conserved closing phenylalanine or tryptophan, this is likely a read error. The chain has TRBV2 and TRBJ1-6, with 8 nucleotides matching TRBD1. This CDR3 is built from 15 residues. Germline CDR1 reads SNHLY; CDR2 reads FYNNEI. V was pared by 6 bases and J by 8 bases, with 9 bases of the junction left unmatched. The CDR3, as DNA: TGTGCCAGCAGGGGGCGACAGGGGACGGATTCACCCCTCCACCTT. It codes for CASRGRQGTDSPLHL.

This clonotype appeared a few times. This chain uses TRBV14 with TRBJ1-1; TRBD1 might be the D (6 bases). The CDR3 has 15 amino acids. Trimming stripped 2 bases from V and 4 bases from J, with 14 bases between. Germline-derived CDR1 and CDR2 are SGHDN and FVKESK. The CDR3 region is CASSQIQGAGTEAFF. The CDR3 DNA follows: TGTGCCAGCAGCCAAATACAGGGCGCGGGCACTGAAGCTTTCTTT.

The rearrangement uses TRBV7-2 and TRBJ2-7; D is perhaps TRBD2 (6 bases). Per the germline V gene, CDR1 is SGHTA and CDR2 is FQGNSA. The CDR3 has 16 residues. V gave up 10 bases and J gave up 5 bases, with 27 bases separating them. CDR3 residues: CAISASSLSGRHEQYF. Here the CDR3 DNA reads TGTGCCATAAGTGCCAGCAGCTTGTCAGGGAGGCACGAGCAGTACTTC.

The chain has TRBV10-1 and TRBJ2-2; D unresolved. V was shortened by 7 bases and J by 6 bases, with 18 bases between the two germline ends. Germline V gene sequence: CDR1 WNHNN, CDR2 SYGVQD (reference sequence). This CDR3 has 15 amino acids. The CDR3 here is CASIGSVKGSGELFF. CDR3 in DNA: TGCGCCAGCATAGGGTCGGTTAAAGGCTCCGGGGAGCTGTTTTTT.

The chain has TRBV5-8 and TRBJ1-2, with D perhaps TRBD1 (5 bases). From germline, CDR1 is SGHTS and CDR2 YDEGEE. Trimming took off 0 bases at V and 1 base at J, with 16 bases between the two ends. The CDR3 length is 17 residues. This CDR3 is CASSLDAGTLLNYGYTF. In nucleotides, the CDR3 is TGTGCCAGCAGCTTGGATGCCGGGACCCTACTTAACTATGGCTACACCTTC. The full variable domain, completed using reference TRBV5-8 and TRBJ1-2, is EAGVTQSPTHLIKTRGQQATLRCSPISGHTSVYWYQQALGLGLQFLLWYDEGEERNRGNFPPRFSGRQFPNYSSELNVNALELEDSALYLCASSLDAGTLLNYGYTFGSGTRLTVV.